This T cell receptor (beta chain) is from a study of shared T cell receptors in the human thymus. Germline V gene sequence: CDR1 WNHNN, CDR2 SYGVQD (reference sequence). Trimming took 6 bases from V and 0 from J, leaving 15 bases between them. The CDR3 runs 15 residues. Generated by immunoSEQ multiplex PCR, the TCRdb table keeps only in-frame clones and is missing some. Counted here are fewer than 700,000 clones, over 75% occurring once; the ten biggest clones make up 0.0085% to 0.012%. The data also belong to a second study, concerning human thymus T cells. That paper notes: Thymic repertoires overlap heavily among unrelated individuals, related research has reported.

The receptor was isolated from a boy younger than two with a congenital heart defect. V gene TRBV10-1 combines with J gene TRBJ2-7, with D perhaps matching TRBD1 (5 bases). The sample consisted of thymocytes. CDR3: CASRVWGFSSYEQYF. As DNA, the CDR3 is TGCGCCAGCAGGGTATGGGGCTTTAGCTCCTACGAGCAGTACTTC.